The 6 T cell receptor beta chains below were found in one sample sequenced in a study of CD8 T cells in Susac syndrome. Random hexamers served to reverse transcribe roughly 0.5 to 1 ug RNA. TCRdb fed the immunoSEQ multiplex PCR reads into MiXCR, producing one record per CDR3 protein. The sample lists around 160,000 distinct CDR3 sequences; around 94% were seen once. The sequencing sample was made of CD4+ T cells from PBMCs. These receptors were obtained from a human donor with multiple sclerosis.

CDR3 DNA: TGTGCCAGCAGTTTACACGTCCGAAACACCATATATTTT. Protein sequence: CASSLHVRNTIYF. The genes are TRBV28 and TRBJ1-3, with D unresolved. The germline V and J ends were trimmed by 2 bases and 5 bases, with 7 bases remaining between them. The CDR3 covers 13 residues. Germline CDR1 reads MDHEN; CDR2 reads SYDVKM.

This clonotype appeared a few times. The gene calls are TRBV5-1 and TRBJ1-1; D gene ambiguous. V gave up 5 bases and J gave up 11 bases, with 31 bases separating them. The CDR3 has 17 amino acids. Germline V CDR1 and CDR2: SGHRS, YFSETQ. The DNA of the CDR3 is TGCGCCAGCAGAGCTGTCCCATATAGTAGTGTCGGGCATATGGCTTTCTTT. The encoded protein is CASRAVPYSSVGHMAFF. The entire variable domain, with the rest obtained from reference TRBV5-1 and TRBJ1-1, is as follows: KAGVTQTPRYLIKTRGQQVTLSCSPISGHRSVSWYQQTPGQGLQFLFEYFSETQRNKGNFPGRFSGRQFSNSRSEMNVSTLELGDSALYLCASRAVPYSSVGHMAFFGQGTRLTVV.

The rearrangement joins TRBV2 to TRBJ2-6; D call uncertain. Between the trimmed V and J ends, which lost 3 bases and 4 bases, there was a span of 10 bases. Germline values: CDR1 SNHLY, CDR2 FYNNEI. The CDR3 extends over 15 amino acids. This CDR3 reads CASSDPVSGANVLTF. In DNA form, the CDR3 reads TGTGCCAGCAGTGACCCGGTCTCGGGGGCCAACGTCCTGACTTTC.

This sequence joins TRBV9 and TRBJ1-2; 8 nucleotides match TRBD1. From germline, CDR1 is SGDLS and CDR2 YYNGEE. This CDR3 contains 14 residues. The junction had 6 bases not matched to a gene; V was cut back by 3 bases and J by 5 bases. As DNA, the CDR3 is TGTGCCAGCAGCGCGGACAGGGTGGAATATGGCTACACCTTC. This translates into CASSADRVEYGYTF.

The genes are TRBV20-1 and TRBJ1-4; TRBD1 aligns across 8 bases. This CDR3 comprises 14 residues. V was clipped by 5 bases and J by 8 bases; unmatched bases: 10. CDR1 is DFQATT, CDR2 SNEGSKA, per germline (reference sequence). CDR3: CSAQPGQVREKLFF. CDR3 sequence (DNA): TGCAGTGCTCAACCGGGACAGGTACGGGAAAAACTGTTTTTT.

This chain connects TRBV7-9 to TRBJ1-1, with a tentative D call TRBD1 (5 bases). The ends were cut back, 2 bases at V and 4 bases at J, with 14 bases in the middle. Looked up from germline, CDR1 is SEHNR and CDR2 is FQNEAQ (reference sequence). CDR3 size: 15 residues. The CDR3 loop reads CASSLLSGLGTEAFF. CDR3 bases: TGTGCCAGCAGCTTATTGTCGGGGCTGGGCACTGAAGCTTTCTTT.